This is a list of T cell receptor beta chains from one sample in a study of blood T cell repertoires in COVID-19. Clones were read by immunoSEQ multiplex PCR, and TCRdb kept only the in-frame ones, dropping some. The table has under 350,000 clones, around nine tenths seen once. Sequencing used PBMCs or T cells enriched from blood (not recorded which). The origin of the receptors is a young woman who had recovered from COVID-19. Both conserved end residues are part of each CDR3. Expanded clones are given a class, and other clones once, few, many or no size at all.

-	15	TRBV18	TRBJ2-7	CASSEAQGATNEQYF
-	19	TRBV5-1	TRBJ2-7	CASSASWTSGSGVGHEQYF
few	16	TRBV7-8	TRBJ2-4	CASSASTGRLGNIQYF
-	13	TRBV5-4	TRBJ2-5	CASSYLATETQYF
few	14	TRBV3-1/TRBV3-2	TRBJ1-5	CASSRQGGNQPQHF
-	16	TRBV9	TRBJ1-1	CASSVATGGQGTEAFF
-	13	TRBV19	TRBJ1-5	CASSMGVGQPQHF
few	14	TRBV19	TRBJ1-6	CASSGQGVGSPLHF
-	19	TRBV6-1	TRBJ1-2	CASSDLLRTGRSGNYGYTF
-	15	TRBV7-2	TRBJ2-5	CASSFYSALLETQYF
-	15	TRBV11-2	TRBJ1-3	CASSILGGPGNTIYF
once	15	TRBV21-1	TRBJ2-1	CASSKVARENGEQFF
-	14	TRBV5-1	TRBJ2-7	CASSSRDRAHEQYF
-	14	TRBV11-2	TRBJ2-7	CASSKEPGWSEQYF
few	14	TRBV3-1/TRBV3-2	TRBJ2-1	CASSLNLADNEQFF
-	19	TRBV13	TRBJ1-6	CASSMGQGGDLSYNSPLHF
-	17	TRBV18	TRBJ2-7	CASSQSGRAGGLNEQYF
-	18	TRBV3-1/TRBV3-2	TRBJ2-7	CASSQEGMTVPMFYEQYF
-	13	TRBV27	TRBJ1-1	CASSFRTPTEAFF
-	15	TRBV19	TRBJ1-4	CASSIEHGANEKLFF
once	14	TRBV2	TRBJ1-3	CASVQDFSGNTIYF
-	14	TRBV7-9	TRBJ2-7	CASSLTGAHYEQYF
once	19	TRBV19	TRBJ2-3	CASSMDRSGLAGGIDTQYF
once	16	TRBV7-2	TRBJ2-1	CASSLAGLSSYNEQFF
-	13	TRBV5-8	TRBJ1-2	CASSVTAFYGYTF
-	13	TRBV12-3/TRBV12-4	TRBJ2-2	CASSLQGGGELFF
once	15	TRBV4-1	TRBJ1-4	CASSQDEEGNEKLFF
-	13	TRBV10-3	TRBJ2-7	CAISVLGGREQYF
-	15	TRBV10-2	TRBJ1-5	CASSETVSRSQPQHF
-	17	TRBV9	TRBJ1-2	CASSHNLPGTGGDGYTF
-	13	TRBV4-2	TRBJ2-7	CASSVTVTYEQYF
-	15	TRBV4-1	TRBJ2-3	CASSVSGRSTDTQYF
-	14	TRBV14	TRBJ2-2	CASSQARVTGELFF
-	18	TRBV4-3	TRBJ1-3	CASSQDPYKWTSGNTIYF
-	18	TRBV3-1/TRBV3-2	TRBJ2-3	CASSRVLAGGSSTDTQYF
-	13	TRBV7-8	TRBJ1-2	CASSLRGNYGYTF
-	14	TRBV5-5	TRBJ1-5	CASSLGQGDQPQHF
-	14	TRBV25-1	TRBJ2-1	CASNSGGSYNEQFF
-	13	TRBV24-1	TRBJ1-1	CATSSGYGTEAFF
-	18	TRBV7-3	TRBJ2-1	CASSRTPGLAGGKDEQFF
-	14	TRBV29-1	TRBJ1-1	CSVEPSTGGTEAFF
-	14	TRBV28	TRBJ2-7	CASSSRTASYEQYF
-	14	TRBV19	TRBJ2-7	CASSSPGQGSGSIF
-	16	TRBV15	TRBJ1-1	CATLPRDRAGWTEAFF
-	14	TRBV9	TRBJ2-5	CASSVAEGGETQYF
-	14	TRBV18	TRBJ1-1	CASSRDFRNTEAFF
-	13	TRBV27	TRBJ1-2	CASSLGQLYGYTF
once	17	TRBV7-9	TRBJ2-5	CASRPGQGMVLGETQYF
-	15	TRBV11-3	TRBJ2-1	CASSLRLAAYNEQFF
-	12	TRBV28	TRBJ2-2	CASSPDTGELFF
-	15	TRBV5-1	TRBJ2-1	CASSLSLALYNEQFF
once	14	TRBV4-1	TRBJ2-5	CASSQRSTLETQYF
-	12	TRBV7-9	TRBJ2-5	CASLREQETQYF
-	13	TRBV24-1	TRBJ1-2	CATSAGGDGGYTF
-	16	TRBV4-3	TRBJ2-5	CASSRYRDRSQETQYF